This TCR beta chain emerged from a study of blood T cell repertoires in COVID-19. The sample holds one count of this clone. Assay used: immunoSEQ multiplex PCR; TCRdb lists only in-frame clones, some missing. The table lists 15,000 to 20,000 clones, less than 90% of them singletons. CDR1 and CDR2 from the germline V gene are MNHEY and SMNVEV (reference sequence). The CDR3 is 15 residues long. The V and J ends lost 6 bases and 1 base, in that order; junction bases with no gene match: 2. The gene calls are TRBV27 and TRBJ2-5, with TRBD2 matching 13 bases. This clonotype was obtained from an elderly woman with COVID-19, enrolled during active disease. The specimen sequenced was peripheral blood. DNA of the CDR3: TGTGCCAGCAGGAGACTAGCGGGAGGCCAAGAGACCCAGTACTTC. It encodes CASRRLAGGQETQYF.